This is a list of T cell receptor beta chains from one sample in a study of early T cells in non-severe SARS-CoV-2 infection. TCRdb analysed the 5' RACE reads with MiXCR anew, one entry per CDR3 protein. The sample contains roughly 57,000 distinct CDR3 sequences, over 10% of which appear only once. The source was whole blood, collected at baseline. The receptors originated from an adult who was a healthcare worker with PCR-confirmed SARS-CoV-2 infection or an uninfected control (not recorded which). Each CDR3 is given with its conserved first and last residue. The D gene is left open where the match is weak. Only part of the rows carry a size: once, few, many, or a class if the clone is expanded.

j_call | clone_size | v_call | d_call | cdr3_aa | cdr3_nt
TRBJ1-2 | few | TRBV28 | TRBD1 | CASSLYLDRGYGYTF | TGTGCCAGCAGTTTATACTTGGACAGGGGCTATGGCTACACCTTC
TRBJ2-4 | few | TRBV4-1 | . | CASSQERTSLDIQYF | TGCGCCAGCAGCCAAGAACGAACGTCTTTGGACATTCAGTACTTC
TRBJ2-5 | many | TRBV20-1 | TRBD2 | CSARAGLAGSQETQYF | TGCAGTGCTAGAGCGGGGCTAGCGGGGTCCCAAGAGACCCAGTACTTC
TRBJ2-2 | many | TRBV7-6 | . | CASSPYRLNTGELFF | TGTGCCAGCAGCCCCTACCGCTTGAACACCGGGGAGCTGTTTTTT
TRBJ1-2 | . | TRBV7-2 | TRBD1 | CASSLKGAGGHGYTF | TGTGCCAGCAGCTTAAAAGGCGCAGGGGGGCATGGCTACACCTTC
TRBJ1-3 | . | TRBV6-5 | . | CASSYSRTSSGNTIYF | TGTGCCAGCAGTTACTCGAGGACAAGCTCTGGAAACACCATATATTTT
TRBJ2-3 | . | TRBV20-1 | . | CSARLAGVGTDTQYF | TGCAGTGCTCGTTTGGCGGGCGTGGGCACAGATACGCAGTATTTT
TRBJ1-1 | . | TRBV18 | . | CASSPRGVLNTEAFF | TGTGCCAGCTCACCTCGAGGGGTTCTGAACACTGAAGCTTTCTTT
TRBJ2-1 | many | TRBV12-3/TRBV12-4 | . | CASSFQSHNEQFF | TGTGCCAGCAGTTTCCAGAGTCACAATGAGCAGTTCTTC
TRBJ1-2 | . | TRBV7-9 | . | CASSLGTGLGSYGYTF | TGTGCCAGCAGCTTAGGAACAGGGCTCGGAAGCTATGGCTACACCTTC
TRBJ1-5 | few | TRBV20-1 | . | CSARDQRQGAQPQHF | TGCAGTGCTAGAGATCAGCGGCAGGGTGCTCAGCCCCAGCATTTT
TRBJ2-7 | many | TRBV7-6 | . | CASSPSHRAYEQYF | TGTGCCAGCAGCCCCTCTCATCGGGCCTACGAGCAGTACTTC
TRBJ2-3 | few | TRBV6-1 | TRBD2 | CASSAEGLRTDTQYF | TGTGCCAGCAGTGCAGAGGGACTACGCACAGATACGCAGTATTTT